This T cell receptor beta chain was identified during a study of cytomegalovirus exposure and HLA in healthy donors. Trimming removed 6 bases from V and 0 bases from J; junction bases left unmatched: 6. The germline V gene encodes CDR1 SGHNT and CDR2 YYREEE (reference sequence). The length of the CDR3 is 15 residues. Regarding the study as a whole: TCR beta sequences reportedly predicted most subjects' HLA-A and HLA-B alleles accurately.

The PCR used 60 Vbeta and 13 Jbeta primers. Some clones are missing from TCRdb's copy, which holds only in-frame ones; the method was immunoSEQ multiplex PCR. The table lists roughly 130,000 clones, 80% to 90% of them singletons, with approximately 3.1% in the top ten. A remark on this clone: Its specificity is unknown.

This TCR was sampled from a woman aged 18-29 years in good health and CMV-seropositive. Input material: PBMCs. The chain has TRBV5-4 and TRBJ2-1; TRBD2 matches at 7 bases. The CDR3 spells CASTWGGSSYNEQFF. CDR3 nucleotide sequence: TGTGCCAGCACCTGGGGGGGGAGCTCCTACAATGAGCAGTTCTTC.